These T cell receptor beta chains were read from a single sample in a study of cytomegalovirus exposure and HLA in healthy donors. Libraries were prepared by immunoSEQ multiplex PCR; TCRdb keeps only in-frame clonotypes and omits some of them. The sample holds about 43,000 clones; 45% to 60% are singletons and the top ten take 6%. The specimen was PBMCs. The receptors were gathered from a man in his sixties in good health and CMV-seronegative. Both conserved end residues are part of each CDR3. The D gene is left open where the match is weak.

>TRBV28|TRBJ1-2|.
CASSAPRGFYGYTF
>TRBV9|TRBJ2-5|TRBD2
CASSGGLASETQYF
>TRBV7-2|TRBJ1-2|.
CASSLARLVVYGYTF
>TRBV5-5|TRBJ1-2|.
CASSLASYGYTF
>TRBV7-2|TRBJ1-1|TRBD1
CASSGQGNTEAFF
>TRBV2|TRBJ2-2|TRBD2
CASSVGLAGELFF
>TRBV9|TRBJ2-2|TRBD2
CASSPQGLAGTGELFF
>TRBV29-1|TRBJ2-1|.
CSVADSRSYNGQFF
>TRBV15|TRBJ1-5|.
CATSRPNLQTVTGVMPQHF
>TRBV29-1|TRBJ1-4|TRBD1
CSVEDTGVDEKLFF
>TRBV2|TRBJ2-3|.
CASSKTDTQYF
>TRBV29-1|TRBJ1-2|TRBD1
CSVRQGDGYGYTF
>TRBV15|TRBJ2-2|.
CATSRVAGSNTGELFF
>TRBV7-6|TRBJ2-7|TRBD2
CASSTLAGPYEQYF
>TRBV4-3|TRBJ2-1|.
CASSQARGRSQFF
>TRBV7-9|TRBJ2-1|TRBD2
CASKGGSSYNEQFF
>TRBV7-2|TRBJ2-1|TRBD2
CASSRDRTSGTGEQFF
>TRBV4-2|TRBJ2-7|TRBD2
CASSQDHPGTSGATYEQYF
>TRBV9|TRBJ2-1|TRBD2
CASSAGLANNEQFF
>TRBV5-1|TRBJ2-5|.
CASSMTKVETQYF
>TRBV10-1|TRBJ2-1|.
CASSEWREDTGEQFF
>TRBV5-1|TRBJ2-7|TRBD1
CASSLSDRGYEQYF
>TRBV13|TRBJ1-3|.
CASSISTDPRNTIYF
>TRBV5-4|TRBJ1-2|TRBD1
CATHRQGQSANYGYTF
>TRBV9|TRBJ1-1|.
CASSVVGGVGTEAFF
>TRBV6-1|TRBJ2-1|.
CASSEGGHNEQFF
>TRBV20-1|TRBJ1-1|.
CSAPAGVAFF
>TRBV29-1|TRBJ1-1|.
CSVVNWGRALGGTEAFF
>TRBV14|TRBJ2-1|TRBD2
CASSRSAGAGNEQFF
>TRBV9|TRBJ2-3|TRBD2
CASSVGASGFTDTQYF
>TRBV19|TRBJ1-4|.
CASKRAEGGEKLFF
>TRBV6-5|TRBJ1-6|.
CASSYNPTGRDSPLHF
>TRBV2|TRBJ1-5|.
CASSELIVREPQHF
>TRBV2|TRBJ2-3|TRBD2
CASSETGLAGYGTDTQYF
>TRBV11-2|TRBJ2-7|TRBD1
CASSANRGLTYEQYF
>TRBV18|TRBJ2-5|.
CASSPPTAPETQYF
>TRBV5-1|TRBJ2-1|TRBD1
CASSFSRDRVSSYNEQFF
>TRBV7-6|TRBJ1-5|.
CASSLSPGQPQHF
>TRBV5-1|TRBJ2-7|TRBD2
CASSSTSGNYEQYF
>TRBV16|TRBJ1-3|.
CASSQMFLSGNTIYF
>TRBV7-6|TRBJ2-3|TRBD1
CASSSRQGMYTDTQYF
>TRBV28|TRBJ1-5|.
CASSLGLRPQHF
>TRBV27|TRBJ2-2|.
CASTFTGRAGELFF
>TRBV28|TRBJ2-5|.
CASSSPAGRGAKTQYF
>TRBV19|TRBJ2-7|.
CASRLAAGLEQYF
>TRBV7-6|TRBJ2-2|.
CASSSSVAENTGELFF
>TRBV5-1|TRBJ1-1|TRBD1
CASSVTGGVTEAFF
>TRBV30|TRBJ2-3|.
CAHGGGHINTDTQYF